Listed here are 18 T cell receptor beta chains from one sample, sequenced in a study of T cells in Graves' hyperthyroidism and ophthalmopathy. Researchers took RNA transcripts and amplified the TCR beta CDR3 regions from them. The study used the HTBI primer set for a first-round RT-PCR of the TCR CDR3. TCRdb re-called the multiplex PCR reads through MiXCR, storing one row per CDR3 protein. The sample has more than 550,000 distinct CDR3 sequences; about 45% are singletons. Sequencing was performed on peripheral blood or thyroid tissue (not recorded which). These receptors originate from an adult man with Graves' disease, either hyperthyroidism or ophthalmopathy (not recorded which).

This rearrangement joins TRBV20-1 to TRBJ2-7; the match to TRBD1 covers 9 bases. The V gene's germline CDR1 is DFQATT and CDR2 SNEGSKA (reference sequence). Germline trimming cut 0 bases from V and 4 bases from J; bases unmatched to any gene: 4. The CDR3 totals 14 residues. CDR3 bases: TGCAGTGCTAGAGAGGGACAGGGTATATACGAGCAGTACTTC. Translation gives CSAREGQGIYEQYF.

As to this clonotype: The junction shows a germline mismatch at one end, possibly a read error. The V call is TRBV7-8, the J call TRBJ2-7, with D unclear. CDR1 is SGHVS, CDR2 FQNEAQ, per germline. There are 14 residues in the CDR3. DNA of the CDR3: TGTGCCAGCAGTTTAGAGGTACCCGAGGTGGAGCAGTACTTC. Its protein is CASSLEVPEVEQYF.

The chain recombines TRBV7-9 with TRBJ1-3; D is undetermined. The CDR3 loop spans 16 amino acids. Germline V gene data show CDR1 as SEHNR and CDR2 as FQNEAQ (reference sequence). With 0 bases removed from V and 4 bases from J, the gap between germline ends came to 13 bases. CDR3 loop: CASSLAPLVSGNTIYF. DNA for the CDR3: TGTGCCAGCAGCTTAGCGCCCCTGGTATCAGGAAACACCATATATTTT.

The chain combines TRBV7-2 with TRBJ1-6; the D gene is possibly TRBD1 (6 bases). Trimming left V 5 bases short and J 7 bases short, with 18 bases between. This CDR3 region has 16 residues. Germline loops: CDR1 SGHTA, CDR2 FQGNSA. Here the CDR3 reads CASSGAGGLSNSPLHF. DNA of the CDR3: TGTGCCAGCAGCGGAGCGGGGGGGCTGTCCAATTCACCCCTCCACTTT.

This clonotype was observed a few times. This sequence joins TRBV9 and TRBJ2-2; no firm D call. CDR3 length equals 12 residues. Looked up from germline, CDR1 is SGDLS and CDR2 is YYNGEE. With 0 bases removed from V and 7 bases from J, the gap between germline ends came to 4 bases. DNA for the CDR3: TGTGCCAGCAGCGTAGATAGCGGGGAGCTGTTTTTT. It yields the protein CASSVDSGELFF.

This chain joins TRBV9 and TRBJ2-7, with unresolved D. The V and J ends lost 5 bases and 2 bases respectively, with 14 bases between them. This CDR3 region has 14 residues. Germline V CDR1 and CDR2: SGDLS, YYNGEE. The CDR3, as DNA: TGTGCCAGCAGTCACCCGGACCCCCCCTACGAGCAGTACTTC. This gives the protein CASSHPDPPYEQYF.

Points on this clonotype: It may be a read error: a sequence one base away is much more abundant. The rearrangement joins TRBV7-8 to TRBJ1-3, with unresolved D. Germline assignment: CDR1 SGHVS and CDR2 FQNEAQ. CDR3 length: 14 amino acids. V shed 0 bases and J shed 6 bases, with 9 bases lying between them. The DNA of the CDR3 is TGTGCCAGCAGCTTAGCGGATGGGGAAAACACCATATATTTT. Protein sequence: CASSLADGENTIYF.

At least ten counts were recorded for this clonotype. The V call is TRBV5-1, the J call TRBJ1-1, with D perhaps matching TRBD1 (6 bases). The CDR3 has 13 amino acids. Germline values: CDR1 SGHRS, CDR2 YFSETQ. V lost 4 bases, J lost 5 bases, and 12 bases lay in between. The CDR3 region is CASSEAGATEAFF. CDR3 coding DNA: TGCGCCAGCAGCGAGGCGGGGGCGACTGAAGCTTTCTTT.

With respect to this clonotype: The CDR3 does not close with the conserved phenylalanine or tryptophan, likely indicating a read error. The chain links TRBV7-8 to TRBJ1-6; 8 bases match TRBD1. The CDR3 runs 14 residues. From germline, CDR1 is SGHVS and CDR2 FQNEAQ. The V segment lost 5 bases and the J segment 8 bases; nucleotides outside the gene matches: 5. The CDR3 here is CASSRTGSDSPLHL. CDR3 bases: TGTGCCAGCAGCCGGACAGGGTCGGATTCACCCCTCCACCTT.

The chain joins TRBV7-8 to TRBJ1-1; 11 positions match TRBD1. CDR1 is SGHVS, CDR2 FQNEAQ, per germline. Trimming took 4 bases from V and 5 from J; bases not matched to a gene: 6. The CDR3 runs to 15 residues. CDR3 protein: CASSSAGTGGTEAFF. The CDR3 coding sequence is TGTGCCAGCAGCTCCGCCGGGACAGGGGGAACTGAAGCTTTCTTT.

This clonotype was picked up many times. The rearrangement uses TRBV25-1 and TRBJ2-7, with D unresolved. CDR1 is MGHDK and CDR2 is SYGVNS in the germline V gene. Trimming cost V 3 bases and J 2 bases, with 8 bases left between them. This CDR3 spans 13 amino acids. CDR3 loop: CASSDWQTYEQYF. The CDR3 DNA is TGTGCCAGCAGTGATTGGCAGACCTACGAGCAGTACTTC.

The count of this clonotype is one. The chain carries TRBV20-1 and TRBJ1-5, with a possible D match to TRBD1 (5 bases). The CDR3 consists of 14 residues. Germline V lookup: CDR1 DFQATT, CDR2 SNEGSKA (reference sequence). V was cut by 5 bases and J by 2 bases, with 13 bases left in between. CDR3 bases: TGCAGTGCTGATGACAGCTGGGGCAATCAGCCCCAGCATTTT. It encodes CSADDSWGNQPQHF.

The J gene is TRBJ1-6, the V gene TRBV12-3 or TRBV12-4, with D unresolved. The CDR3 is made up of 15 amino acids. V dropped 6 bases and J dropped 2 bases, with 11 bases sitting between them. The CDR3 is CASSRHEAYNSPLHF. The CDR3 DNA sequence: TGTGCCAGCAGCCGCCACGAGGCCTATAATTCACCCCTCCACTTT.

The V call is TRBV15, the J call TRBJ1-5; 8 bases align to TRBD1. After removal of 0 bases from V and 6 bases from J, the junction contained 13 bases not matched to a gene. Germline CDR1 is LNHNV and CDR2 is YYDKDF (reference sequence). The CDR3 runs to 18 residues. The CDR3 DNA follows: TGTGCCACCAGCAGAGATCGCCCACAGACAGGGGTTAGTCAGCCCCAGCATTTT. Amino acids: CATSRDRPQTGVSQPQHF.

This clonotype showed up just a few times. The chain is built from TRBV2 and TRBJ2-2; 13 nucleotides line up with TRBD2. The ends lost 7 bases at V and 7 bases at J; junction bases unmatched: 6. CDR3 length: 15 amino acids. Germline CDR1 and CDR2: SNHLY and FYNNEI. The CDR3 DNA reads as TGTGCCAGCAATCCCGGGACTAGCGGGAACGGGGAGCTGTTTTTT. Its protein is CASNPGTSGNGELFF.

This clonotype occurred many times. The chain combines TRBV7-8 with TRBJ1-1; D perhaps matches TRBD1 (6 bases). The germline CDR1 and CDR2 sequences are SGHVS and FQNEAQ. This CDR3 spans 13 amino acids. The V end lost 7 bases, the J end lost 10 bases, and 19 bases lay between the germline ends. In DNA form, the CDR3 reads TGTGCCAGCACTGGGACACTGGGCTCGGGAGCTTTCTTT. Protein sequence: CASTGTLGSGAFF.

The chain combines TRBV3-1 with TRBJ2-7, with D possibly matching TRBD2 (6 bases). V was pared by 8 bases and J by 3 bases, with 14 bases between. This CDR3 is built from 13 residues. Germline loops: CDR1 LGHDT, CDR2 YNNKEL (reference sequence). In DNA form, the CDR3 reads TGTGCCAGCGGACGGGGGACTCACTACGAGCAGTACTTC. Amino acid sequence: CASGRGTHYEQYF.

The gene calls are TRBV20-1 and TRBJ1-6; D is unresolved. The V gene lost 1 base and the J gene lost 6 bases, with 4 bases spanning the gap. The V gene's germline CDR1 is DFQATT and CDR2 SNEGSKA (reference sequence). This CDR3 is 12 amino acids long. The CDR3 nucleotides read TGCAGTGCTAGAGTTCTTAATTCACCCCTCCACTTT. Translated, it gives CSARVLNSPLHF.